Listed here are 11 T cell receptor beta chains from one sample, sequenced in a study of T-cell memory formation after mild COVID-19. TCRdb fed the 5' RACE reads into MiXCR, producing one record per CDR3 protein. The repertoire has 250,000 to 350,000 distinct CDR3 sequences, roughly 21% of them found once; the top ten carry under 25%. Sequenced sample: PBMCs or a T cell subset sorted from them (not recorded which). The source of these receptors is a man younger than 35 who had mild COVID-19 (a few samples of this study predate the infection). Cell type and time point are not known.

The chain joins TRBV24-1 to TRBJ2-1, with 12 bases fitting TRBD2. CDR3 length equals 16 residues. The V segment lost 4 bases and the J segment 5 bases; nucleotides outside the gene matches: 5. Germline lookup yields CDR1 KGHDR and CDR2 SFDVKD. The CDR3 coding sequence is TGTGCCACCAGTGACCAGACTAGCGGGGGTAACAATGAGCAGTTCTTC. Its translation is CATSDQTSGGNNEQFF.

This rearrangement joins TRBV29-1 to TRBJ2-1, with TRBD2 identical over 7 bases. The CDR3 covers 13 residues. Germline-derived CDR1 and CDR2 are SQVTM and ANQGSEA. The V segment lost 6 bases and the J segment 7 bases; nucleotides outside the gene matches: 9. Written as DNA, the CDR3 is TGCAGCGTCGGAGGACTGGGAGGGAATGAGCAGTTCTTC. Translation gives CSVGGLGGNEQFF.

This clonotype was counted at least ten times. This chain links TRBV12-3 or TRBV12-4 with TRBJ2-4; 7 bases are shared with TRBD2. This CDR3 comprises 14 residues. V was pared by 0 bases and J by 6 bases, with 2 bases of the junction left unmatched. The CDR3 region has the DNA TGTGCCAGCAGTTTAGCCAGGGAGGGAAACATTCAGTACTTC. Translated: CASSLAREGNIQYF.

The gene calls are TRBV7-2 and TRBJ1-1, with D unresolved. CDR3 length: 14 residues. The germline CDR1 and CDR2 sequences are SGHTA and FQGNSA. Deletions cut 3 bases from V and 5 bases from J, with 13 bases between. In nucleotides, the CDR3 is TGTGCCAGCAGCTTGGAGCCCCTGGGAACTGAAGCTTTCTTT. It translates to CASSLEPLGTEAFF.

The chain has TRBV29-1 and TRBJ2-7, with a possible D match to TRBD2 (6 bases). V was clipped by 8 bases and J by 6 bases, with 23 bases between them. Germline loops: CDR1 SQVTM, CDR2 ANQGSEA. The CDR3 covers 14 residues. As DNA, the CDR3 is TGCAGCCCTGAGGGGACTGAGGGGTACTGCGAGCAGTACGTC. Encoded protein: CSPEGTEGYCEQYV.

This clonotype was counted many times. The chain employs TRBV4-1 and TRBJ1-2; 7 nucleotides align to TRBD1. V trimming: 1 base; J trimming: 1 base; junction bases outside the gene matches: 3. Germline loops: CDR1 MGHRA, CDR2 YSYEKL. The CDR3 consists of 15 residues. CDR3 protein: CASSQVRDSNYGYTF. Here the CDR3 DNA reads TGCGCCAGCAGCCAAGTTCGGGACAGTAACTATGGCTACACCTTC.

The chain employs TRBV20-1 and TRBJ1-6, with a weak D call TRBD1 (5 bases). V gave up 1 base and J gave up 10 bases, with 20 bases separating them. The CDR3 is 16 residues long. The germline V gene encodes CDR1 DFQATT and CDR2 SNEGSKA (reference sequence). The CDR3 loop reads CSARVVPQGSRSPLHF. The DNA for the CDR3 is TGCAGTGCTAGAGTGGTCCCTCAGGGTAGTAGGTCACCCCTCCACTTT.

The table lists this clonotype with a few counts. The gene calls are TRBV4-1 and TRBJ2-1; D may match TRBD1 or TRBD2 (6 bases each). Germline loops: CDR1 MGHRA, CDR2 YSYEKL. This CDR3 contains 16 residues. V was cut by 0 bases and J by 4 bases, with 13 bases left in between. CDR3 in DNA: TGCGCCAGCAGCCAAGATAGTAGGGGGGCGTACAATGAGCAGTTCTTC. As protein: CASSQDSRGAYNEQFF.

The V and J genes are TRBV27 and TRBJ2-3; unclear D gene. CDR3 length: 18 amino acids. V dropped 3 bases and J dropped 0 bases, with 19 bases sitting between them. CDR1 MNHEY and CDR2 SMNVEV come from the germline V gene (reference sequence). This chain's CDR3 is CASSFFISARGSTDTQYF. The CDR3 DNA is TGTGCCAGCAGTTTTTTTATATCGGCGAGAGGAAGCACAGATACGCAGTATTTT.

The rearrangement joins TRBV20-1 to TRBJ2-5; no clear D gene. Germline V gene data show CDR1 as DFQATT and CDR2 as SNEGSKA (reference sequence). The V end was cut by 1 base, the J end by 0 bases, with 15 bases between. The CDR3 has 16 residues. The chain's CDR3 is CSARVRLHAYQETQYF. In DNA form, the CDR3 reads TGCAGTGCTAGAGTACGACTCCACGCGTACCAAGAGACCCAGTACTTC.

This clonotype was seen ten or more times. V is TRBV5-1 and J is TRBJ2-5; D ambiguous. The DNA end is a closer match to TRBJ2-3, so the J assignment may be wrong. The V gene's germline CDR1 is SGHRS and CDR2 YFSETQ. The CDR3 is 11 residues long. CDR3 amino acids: CASSLDGTQYF. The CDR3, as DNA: TGCGCCAGCAGCTTGGACGGTACGCAGTATTTT.